One and the same sample provided the 12 T cell receptor beta chains below, sequenced in a study of blood T cells in healthy people across ages. With a J-beta primer mix and a sample-barcoded 5' primer, a second PCR ran about 6 to 11 cycles. TCRdb called the 5' RACE reads again in MiXCR, with one record for every CDR3 protein. The data contain 1.8 million or so distinct CDR3 sequences, about two fifths of them singletons. The specimen was blood. All receptors derive from a human donor in good health.

This chain links TRBV5-5 with TRBJ2-7, with 11 bases fitting TRBD2. Looked up from germline, CDR1 is SGHKS and CDR2 is YYEKEE (reference sequence). With 4 bases clipped from V and 4 bases from J, the junction kept 10 bases outside the gene matches. This CDR3 has 16 amino acids. The CDR3 is CASSGQTSGEIYEQYF. The DNA for the CDR3 is TGTGCCAGCAGCGGTCAGACTAGCGGGGAAATATACGAGCAGTACTTC.

This clonotype was seen at least ten times. The rearrangement uses TRBV10-3 and TRBJ1-1; the match to TRBD1 covers 11 bases. The CDR3 is 13 residues long. The germline CDR1 and CDR2 sequences are ENHRY and SYGVKD. J was trimmed by 11 bases and V by 5 bases; bases with no gene match: 7. The CDR3 region is CAISPGQGDWAFF. The CDR3 nucleotides read TGTGCCATCAGTCCGGGACAGGGGGATTGGGCTTTCTTT.

This clonotype turned up a few times. The chain is built from TRBV15 and TRBJ2-7; D is perhaps TRBD1 (6 bases). V was trimmed by 3 bases and J by 4 bases, leaving 16 bases between them. The CDR3 runs 15 residues. CDR1 is LNHNV, CDR2 YYDKDF, per germline (reference sequence). CDR3: CATSSDRTAAYEQYF. DNA for the CDR3: TGTGCCACCAGCAGTGACCGGACAGCGGCATACGAGCAGTACTTC. Together with reference TRBV15 and TRBJ2-7, the CDR3 gives the full variable domain: DAMVIQNPRYQVTQFGKPVTLSCSQTLNHNVMYWYQQKSSQAPKLLFHYYDKDFNNEADTPDNFQSRRPNTSFCFLDIRSPGLGDTAMYLCATSSDRTAAYEQYFGPGTRLTVT.

This clonotype was seen only a few times. The chain employs TRBV4-1 and TRBJ1-2; no definite D call. The CDR3 length is 16 residues. CDR1 and CDR2 from the germline V gene are MGHRA and YSYEKL. Trimming removed 0 bases from V and 1 base from J, with 12 bases in between. In nucleotides, the CDR3 is TGCGCCAGCAGCCAAGATCGTCGGAGGAGTAACTATGGCTACACCTTC. Its protein product is CASSQDRRRSNYGYTF.

The chain recombines TRBV29-1 with TRBJ2-1; D is unclear. This CDR3 comprises 10 residues. CDR1 is SQVTM and CDR2 is ANQGSEA in the germline V gene. In nucleotides, the CDR3 is TGCACTCAGTCCGTGAATGAGCAGTTCTTC. Encoded protein: CTQSVNEQFF.

The chain employs TRBV20-1 and TRBJ1-2; 8 bases line up with TRBD1. V trimming: 6 bases; J trimming: 1 base; junction bases outside the gene matches: 13. There are 16 residues in the CDR3. The germline CDR1 and CDR2 sequences are DFQATT and SNEGSKA (reference sequence). In DNA form, the CDR3 reads TGCAGTGCATGGGAAGCAGGGGGCTTAGTTAACTATGGCTACACCTTC. Translation: CSAWEAGGLVNYGYTF.

This clonotype was observed a few times. CDR3 DNA: TGCAACGTCCACCGGGACAGAGGACTCAATGAGCAGTTCTTC. Residues: CNVHRDRGLNEQFF. The J gene is TRBJ2-1, the V gene TRBV29-1; TRBD1 matches at 7 bases. The CDR3 is made up of 14 amino acids. CDR1 SQVTM and CDR2 ANQGSEA come from the germline V gene.

The rearrangement uses TRBV7-2 and TRBJ2-4; D remains ambiguous. V dropped 2 bases and J dropped 3 bases, with 11 bases sitting between them. The CDR3 contains 15 residues. From germline, CDR1 is SGHTA and CDR2 FQGNSA. CDR3 bases: TGTGCCAGCAGCTTATTCGGTGGCGACAAAAACATTCAGTACTTC. Protein sequence: CASSLFGGDKNIQYF. The entire variable domain, with the rest obtained from reference TRBV7-2 and TRBJ2-4, is as follows: GAGVSQSPSNKVTEKGKDVELRCDPISGHTALYWYRQSLGQGLEFLIYFQGNSAPDKSGLPSDRFSAERTGGSVSTLTIQRTQQEDSAVYLCASSLFGGDKNIQYFGAGTRLSVL.

The chain carries TRBV6-5 and TRBJ2-5; D is possibly TRBD1 (6 bases). CDR3 length: 14 amino acids. Trimming took 8 bases from V and 11 from J, leaving 24 bases between them. Looked up from germline, CDR1 is MNHEY and CDR2 is SVGAGI. The CDR3 protein is CASCPTQGLGEQYF. In DNA form, the CDR3 reads TGTGCCAGCTGCCCGACTCAGGGGTTGGGAGAGCAGTACTTC.

In its sample, this clonotype was seen once. The J gene is TRBJ1-1, the V gene TRBV5-1; D may be TRBD1 (5 bases). Germline loops: CDR1 SGHRS, CDR2 YFSETQ. Trimming removed 5 bases from V and 0 bases from J, with 14 bases in between. The CDR3 is made up of 15 amino acids. The CDR3 nucleotides are TGCGCCAGCAGGATGGCAGGGTGGATGAACACTGAAGCTTTCTTT. As protein: CASRMAGWMNTEAFF.

Concerning this clonotype: At one end, the junction sequence differs from germline, possibly due to a read error. The CDR3 region is CTSSLGGEQYF. The DNA for the CDR3 is TGTACCAGCAGTCTCGGGGGAGAGCAGTACTTC. This sequence joins TRBV5-6 and TRBJ2-4; possibly TRBD2 for D (6 bases). Germline V gives CDR1 SGHDT, CDR2 YYEEEE. There are 11 residues in the CDR3.

The table lists this clonotype with a few counts. The V gene is TRBV6-2 or TRBV6-3, the J gene TRBJ2-7; no firm D call. Per germline, CDR1 MNHEY and CDR2 SVGEGT. Deletions cut 8 bases from V and 2 bases from J, with 10 bases between. This CDR3 is 12 amino acids long. CDR3 bases: TGTGCCAGCCTGGGATTCCCCTACGAGCAGTACTTC. It encodes CASLGFPYEQYF.